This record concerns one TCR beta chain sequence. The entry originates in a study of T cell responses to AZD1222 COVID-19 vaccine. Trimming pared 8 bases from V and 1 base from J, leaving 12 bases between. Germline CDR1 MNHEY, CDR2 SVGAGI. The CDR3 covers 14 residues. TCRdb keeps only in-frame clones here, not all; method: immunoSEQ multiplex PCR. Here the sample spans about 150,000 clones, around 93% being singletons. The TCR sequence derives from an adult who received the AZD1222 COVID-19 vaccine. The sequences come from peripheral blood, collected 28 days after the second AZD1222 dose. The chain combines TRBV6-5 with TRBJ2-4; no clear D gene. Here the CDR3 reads CASLEGSAKNIQYF. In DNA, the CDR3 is TGTGCCAGCCTGGAAGGTTCGGCCAAAAACATTCAGTACTTC.